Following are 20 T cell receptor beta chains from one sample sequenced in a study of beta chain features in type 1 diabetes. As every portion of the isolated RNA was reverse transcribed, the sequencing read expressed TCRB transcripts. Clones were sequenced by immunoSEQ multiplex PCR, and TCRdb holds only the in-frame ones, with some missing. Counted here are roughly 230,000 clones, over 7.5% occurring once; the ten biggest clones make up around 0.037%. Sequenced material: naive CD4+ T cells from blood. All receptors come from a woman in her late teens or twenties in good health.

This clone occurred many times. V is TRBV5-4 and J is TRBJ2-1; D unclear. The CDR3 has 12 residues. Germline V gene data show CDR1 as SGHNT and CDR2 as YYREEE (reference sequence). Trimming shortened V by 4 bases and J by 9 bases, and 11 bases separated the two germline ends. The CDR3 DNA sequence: TGTGCCAGCAGCCCTGTAGCTGGTGAGCAGTTCTTC. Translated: CASSPVAGEQFF.

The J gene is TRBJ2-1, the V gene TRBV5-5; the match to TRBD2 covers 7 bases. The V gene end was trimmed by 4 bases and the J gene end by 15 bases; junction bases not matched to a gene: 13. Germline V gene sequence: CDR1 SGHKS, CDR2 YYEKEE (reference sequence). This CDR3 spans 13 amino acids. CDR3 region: CASSRDGGVFLFF. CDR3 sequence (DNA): TGTGCCAGCAGCAGAGATGGGGGGGTCTTTTTGTTCTTC.

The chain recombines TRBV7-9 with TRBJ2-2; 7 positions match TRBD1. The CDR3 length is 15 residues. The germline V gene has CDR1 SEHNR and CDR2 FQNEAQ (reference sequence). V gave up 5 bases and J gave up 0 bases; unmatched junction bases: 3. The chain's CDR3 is CASSRQGTNTGELFF. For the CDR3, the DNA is TGTGCCAGCAGCCGACAGGGAACGAACACCGGGGAGCTGTTTTTT. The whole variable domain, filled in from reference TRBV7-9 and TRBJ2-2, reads DTGVSQNPRHKITKRGQNVTFRCDPISEHNRLYWYRQTLGQGPEFLTYFQNEAQLEKSRLLSDRFSAERPKGSFSTLEIQRTEQGDSAMYLCASSRQGTNTGELFFGEGSRLTVL.

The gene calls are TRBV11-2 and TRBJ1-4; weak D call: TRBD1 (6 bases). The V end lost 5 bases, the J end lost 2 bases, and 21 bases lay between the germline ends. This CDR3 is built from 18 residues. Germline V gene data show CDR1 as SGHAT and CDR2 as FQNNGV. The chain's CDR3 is CASSHRAISIGTNEKLFF. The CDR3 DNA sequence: TGTGCCAGCAGCCACAGGGCGATTTCAATTGGGACTAATGAAAAACTGTTTTTT.

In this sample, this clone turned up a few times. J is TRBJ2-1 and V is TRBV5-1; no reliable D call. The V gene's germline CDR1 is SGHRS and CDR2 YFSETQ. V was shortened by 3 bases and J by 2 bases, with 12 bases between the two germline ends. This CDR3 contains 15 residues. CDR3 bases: TGCGCCAGCAGCTCCGAGACAAGCACCTACAATGAGCAGTTCTTC. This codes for CASSSETSTYNEQFF.

In DNA, the CDR3 is TGTGCCAGCAGCCAACCCGGGACAGGGTATGGCTACACCTTC. Encoded protein: CASSQPGTGYGYTF. The V gene is TRBV14, the J gene TRBJ1-2; 9 nucleotides agree with TRBD1. V lost 2 bases and J lost 5; bases outside the gene matches: 3. The CDR3 runs 14 residues. The germline gives CDR1 SGHDN, CDR2 FVKESK.

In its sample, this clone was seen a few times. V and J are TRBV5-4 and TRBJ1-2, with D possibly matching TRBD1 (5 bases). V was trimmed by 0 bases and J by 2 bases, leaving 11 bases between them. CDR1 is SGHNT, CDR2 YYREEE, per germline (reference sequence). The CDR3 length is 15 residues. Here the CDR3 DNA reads TGTGCCAGCAGCTTGGCTCGTCCAGGGAACTATGGCTACACCTTC. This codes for CASSLARPGNYGYTF. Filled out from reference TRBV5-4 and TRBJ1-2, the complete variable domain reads ETGVTQSPTHLIKTRGQQVTLRCSSQSGHNTVSWYQQALGQGPQFIFQYYREEENGRGNFPPRFSGLQFPNYSSELNVNALELDDSALYLCASSLARPGNYGYTFGSGTRLTVV.

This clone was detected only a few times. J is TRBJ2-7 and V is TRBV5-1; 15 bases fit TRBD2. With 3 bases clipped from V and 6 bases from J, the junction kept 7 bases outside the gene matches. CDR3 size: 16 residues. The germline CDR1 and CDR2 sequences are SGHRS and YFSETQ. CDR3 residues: CASSSGLAGGPVEQYF. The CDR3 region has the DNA TGCGCCAGCAGCTCGGGACTAGCGGGAGGACCCGTCGAGCAGTACTTC.

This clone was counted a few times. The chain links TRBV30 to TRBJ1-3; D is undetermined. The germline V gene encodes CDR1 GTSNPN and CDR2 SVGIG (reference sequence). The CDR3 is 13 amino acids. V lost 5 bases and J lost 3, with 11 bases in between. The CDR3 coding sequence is TGTGCCTGGGCGCCCGGGTTTGGAAACACCATATATTTT. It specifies CAWAPGFGNTIYF.

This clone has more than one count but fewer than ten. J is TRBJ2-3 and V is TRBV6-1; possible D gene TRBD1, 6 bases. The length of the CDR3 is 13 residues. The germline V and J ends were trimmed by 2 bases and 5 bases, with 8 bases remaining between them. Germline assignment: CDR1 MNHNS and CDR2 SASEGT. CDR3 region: CASSETGRDTQYF. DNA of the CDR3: TGTGCCAGCAGTGAAACAGGGAGAGATACGCAGTATTTT.

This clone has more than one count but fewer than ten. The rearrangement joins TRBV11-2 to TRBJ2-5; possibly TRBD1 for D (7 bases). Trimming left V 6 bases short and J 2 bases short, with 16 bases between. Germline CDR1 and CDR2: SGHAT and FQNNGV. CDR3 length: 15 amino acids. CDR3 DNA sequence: TGTGCCAGCAGTTCAGGGCAGGGGGGACAAGAGACCCAGTACTTC. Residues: CASSSGQGGQETQYF.

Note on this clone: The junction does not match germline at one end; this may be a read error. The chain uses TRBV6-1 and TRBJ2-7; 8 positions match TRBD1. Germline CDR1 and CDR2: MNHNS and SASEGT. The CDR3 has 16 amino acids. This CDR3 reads CASSARSGGLSSEQYF. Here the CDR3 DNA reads TGTGCCAGCAGTGCCCGGTCAGGGGGCCTCTCCTCCGAGCAGTACTTC.

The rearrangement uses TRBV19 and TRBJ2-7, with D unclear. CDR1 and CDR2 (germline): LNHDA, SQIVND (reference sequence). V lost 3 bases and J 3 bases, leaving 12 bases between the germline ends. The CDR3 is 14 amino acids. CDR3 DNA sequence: TGTGCCAGTAGTATCGGCGGCGTGAGCTACGAGCAGTACTTC. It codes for CASSIGGVSYEQYF.

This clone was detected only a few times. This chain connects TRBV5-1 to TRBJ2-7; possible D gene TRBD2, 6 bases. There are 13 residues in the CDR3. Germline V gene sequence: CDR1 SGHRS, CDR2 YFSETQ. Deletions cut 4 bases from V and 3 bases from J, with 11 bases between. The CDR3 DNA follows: TGCGCCAGCAGCCCGGGGGTGGACTACGAGCAGTACTTC. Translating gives CASSPGVDYEQYF.

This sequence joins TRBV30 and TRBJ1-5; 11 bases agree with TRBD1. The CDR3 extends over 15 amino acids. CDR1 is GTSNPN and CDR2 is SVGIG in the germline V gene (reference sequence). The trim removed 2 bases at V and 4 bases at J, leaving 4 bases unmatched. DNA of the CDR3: TGTGCCTGGAGTCGGGACAGGGGGGTTAATCAGCCCCAGCATTTT. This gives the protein CAWSRDRGVNQPQHF.

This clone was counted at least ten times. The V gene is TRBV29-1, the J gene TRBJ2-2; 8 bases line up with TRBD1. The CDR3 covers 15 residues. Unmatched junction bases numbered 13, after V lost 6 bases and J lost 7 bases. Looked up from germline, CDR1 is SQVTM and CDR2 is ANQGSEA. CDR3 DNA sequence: TGCAGCGTCGCCTACCTGACAGGGGTCGGCGGGGAGCTGTTTTTT. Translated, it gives CSVAYLTGVGGELFF.

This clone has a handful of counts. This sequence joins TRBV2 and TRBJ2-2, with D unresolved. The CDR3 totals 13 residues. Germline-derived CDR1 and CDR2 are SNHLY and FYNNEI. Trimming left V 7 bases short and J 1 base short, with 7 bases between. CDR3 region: CASNGQNTGELFF. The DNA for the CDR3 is TGTGCCAGCAACGGTCAGAACACCGGGGAGCTGTTTTTT.

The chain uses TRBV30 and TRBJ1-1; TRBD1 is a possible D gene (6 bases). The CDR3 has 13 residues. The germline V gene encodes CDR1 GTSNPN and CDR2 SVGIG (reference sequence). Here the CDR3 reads CACGGRGNTEAFF. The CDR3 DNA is TGTGCATGCGGGGGCAGGGGGAACACTGAAGCTTTCTTT.

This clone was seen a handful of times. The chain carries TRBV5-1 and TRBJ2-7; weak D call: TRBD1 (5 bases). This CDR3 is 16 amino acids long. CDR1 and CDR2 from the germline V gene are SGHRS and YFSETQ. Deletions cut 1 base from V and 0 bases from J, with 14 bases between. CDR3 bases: TGCGCCAGCAGCTTGAGGTCGGGCAGGGACTCCTACGAGCAGTACTTC. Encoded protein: CASSLRSGRDSYEQYF.

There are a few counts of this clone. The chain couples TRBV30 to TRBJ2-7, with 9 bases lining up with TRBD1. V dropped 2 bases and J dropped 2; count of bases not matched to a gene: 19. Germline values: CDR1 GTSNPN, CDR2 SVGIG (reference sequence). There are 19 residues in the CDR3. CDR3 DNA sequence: TGTGCCTGGAGTTTCCGAGGGACAGGGAGACTCAATACCCCCTACGAGCAGTACTTC. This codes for CAWSFRGTGRLNTPYEQYF.